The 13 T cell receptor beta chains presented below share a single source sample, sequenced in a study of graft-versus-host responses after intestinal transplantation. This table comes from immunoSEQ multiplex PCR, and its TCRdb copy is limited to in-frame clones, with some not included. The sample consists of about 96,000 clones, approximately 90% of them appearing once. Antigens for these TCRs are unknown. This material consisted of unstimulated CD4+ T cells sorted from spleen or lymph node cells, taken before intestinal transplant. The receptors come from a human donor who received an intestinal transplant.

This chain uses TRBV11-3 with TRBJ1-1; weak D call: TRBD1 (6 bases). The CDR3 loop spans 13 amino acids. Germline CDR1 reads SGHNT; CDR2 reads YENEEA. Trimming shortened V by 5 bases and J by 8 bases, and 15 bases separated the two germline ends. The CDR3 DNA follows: TGTGCCAGCAGCCTACTGACAGGCGCAGAAGCTTTCTTT. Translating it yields CASSLLTGAEAFF.

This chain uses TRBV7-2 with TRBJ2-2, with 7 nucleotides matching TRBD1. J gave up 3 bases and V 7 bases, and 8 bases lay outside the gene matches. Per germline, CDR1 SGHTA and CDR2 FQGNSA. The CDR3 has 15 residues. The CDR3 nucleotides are TGTGCCAGCAACCCTGGGGACAGATACACCGGGGAGCTGTTTTTT. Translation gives CASNPGDRYTGELFF.

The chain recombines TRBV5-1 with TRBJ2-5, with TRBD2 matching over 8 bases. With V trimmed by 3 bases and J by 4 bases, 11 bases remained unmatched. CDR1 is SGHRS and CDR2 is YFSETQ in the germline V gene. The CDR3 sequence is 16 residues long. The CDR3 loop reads CASSSSGSGGRETQYF. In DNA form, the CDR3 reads TGCGCCAGCAGCTCCTCGGGGAGCGGGGGAAGAGAGACCCAGTACTTC. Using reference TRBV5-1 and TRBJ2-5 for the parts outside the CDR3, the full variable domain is KAGVTQTPRYLIKTRGQQVTLSCSPISGHRSVSWYQQTPGQGLQFLFEYFSETQRNKGNFPGRFSGRQFSNSRSEMNVSTLELGDSALYLCASSSSGSGGRETQYFGPGTRLLVL.

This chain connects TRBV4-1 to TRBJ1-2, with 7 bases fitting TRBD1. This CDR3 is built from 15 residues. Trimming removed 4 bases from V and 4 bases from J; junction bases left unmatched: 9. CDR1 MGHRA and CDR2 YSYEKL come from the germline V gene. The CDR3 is CASSPRTGRPYGYTF. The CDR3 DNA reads TGCGCCAGCAGCCCCCGGACAGGCCGACCCTATGGCTACACCTTC.

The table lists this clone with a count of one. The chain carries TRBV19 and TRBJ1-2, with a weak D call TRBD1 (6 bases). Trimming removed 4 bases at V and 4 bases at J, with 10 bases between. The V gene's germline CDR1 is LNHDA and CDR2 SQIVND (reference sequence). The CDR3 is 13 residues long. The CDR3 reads CASSKGELYGYTF. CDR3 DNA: TGTGCCAGTAGTAAGGGGGAACTCTATGGCTACACCTTC.

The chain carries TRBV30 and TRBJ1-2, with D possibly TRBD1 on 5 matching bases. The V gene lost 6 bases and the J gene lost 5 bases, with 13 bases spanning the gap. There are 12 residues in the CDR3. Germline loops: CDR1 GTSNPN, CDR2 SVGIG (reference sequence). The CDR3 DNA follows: TGTGCCTGCGCGGGGCCACCTTATGGCTACACCTTC. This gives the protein CACAGPPYGYTF.

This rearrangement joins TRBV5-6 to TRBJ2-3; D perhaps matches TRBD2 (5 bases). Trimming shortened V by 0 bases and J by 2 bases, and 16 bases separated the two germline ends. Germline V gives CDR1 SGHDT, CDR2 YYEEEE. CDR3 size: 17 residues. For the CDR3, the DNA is TGTGCCAGCAGCTTGGTTTGGTTAGGCGGGTTCACAGATACGCAGTATTTT. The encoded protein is CASSLVWLGGFTDTQYF.

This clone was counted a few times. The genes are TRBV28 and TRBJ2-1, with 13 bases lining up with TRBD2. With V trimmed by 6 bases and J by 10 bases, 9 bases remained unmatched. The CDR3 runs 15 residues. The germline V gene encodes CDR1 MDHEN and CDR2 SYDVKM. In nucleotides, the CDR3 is TGTGCCAGCAGCTCACTAGCGGGAGGGCCCATAGAGCAGTTCTTC. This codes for CASSSLAGGPIEQFF.

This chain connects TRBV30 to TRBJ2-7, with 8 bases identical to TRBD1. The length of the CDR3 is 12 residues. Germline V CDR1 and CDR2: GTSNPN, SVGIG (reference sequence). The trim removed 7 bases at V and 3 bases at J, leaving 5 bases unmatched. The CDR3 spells CAYRTGNYEQYF. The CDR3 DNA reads TGTGCCTACCGGACAGGGAACTACGAGCAGTACTTC.

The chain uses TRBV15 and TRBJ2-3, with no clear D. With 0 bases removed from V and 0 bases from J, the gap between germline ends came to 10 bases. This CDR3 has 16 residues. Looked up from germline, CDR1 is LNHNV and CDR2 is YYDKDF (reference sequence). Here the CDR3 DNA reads TGTGCCACCAGCAGAGAATCGGCGGTGAGCACAGATACGCAGTATTTT. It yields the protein CATSRESAVSTDTQYF.

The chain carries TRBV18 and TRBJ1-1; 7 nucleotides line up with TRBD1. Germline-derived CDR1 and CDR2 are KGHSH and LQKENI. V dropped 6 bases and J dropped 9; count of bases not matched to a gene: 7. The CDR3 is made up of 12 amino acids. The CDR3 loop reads CASSSRDSKAFF. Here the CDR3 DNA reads TGTGCCAGCTCCTCCCGGGACAGCAAAGCTTTCTTT.

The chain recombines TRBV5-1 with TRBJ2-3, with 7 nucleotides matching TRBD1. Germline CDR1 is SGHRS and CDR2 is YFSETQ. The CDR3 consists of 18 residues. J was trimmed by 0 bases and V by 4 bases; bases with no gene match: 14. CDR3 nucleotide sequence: TGCGCCAGCAGCACTTATAGGGGGACAGAACTAAGCACAGATACGCAGTATTTT. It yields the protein CASSTYRGTELSTDTQYF.

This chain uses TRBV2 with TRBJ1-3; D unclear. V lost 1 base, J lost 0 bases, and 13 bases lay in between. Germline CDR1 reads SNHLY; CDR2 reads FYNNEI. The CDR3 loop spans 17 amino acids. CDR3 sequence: CASSEVSSGYSGNTIYF. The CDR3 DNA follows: TGTGCCAGCAGTGAAGTGAGTTCGGGGTACTCTGGAAACACCATATATTTT.